The sequence of this T cell receptor (beta chain) was determined in a study of cytomegalovirus exposure and HLA in healthy donors (dated by TCRdb to 2016 to 2017). Context from the whole study: An earlier analysis of more than 550 of the donors reported approximately 280 Gb of sequence data and 117 million unique TCR beta sequences obtained from roughly 170 million T cells. Around 320 gigabases of sequencing data and approximately 85 million unique TCR sequences were included in an early release covering about 700 HLA-typed donors. Of the 350 to 450 genotyped donors, over 65% fell in the genetic ancestry cluster associated with self-reported Caucasian donors. The study was designed to test whether signatures of past pathogen exposure could be identified by cataloging public T cell receptors. The study used immunosequencing to profile the T cell repertoires of 600 to 850 subjects and linked those repertoires to cytomegalovirus serostatus. Along with the approximately 650-subject first cohort, a separate validation cohort of around 120 different subjects was used. The study combined high-throughput TCR immunosequencing, statistical association of individual TCRs with disease status, and machine learning to predict cytomegalovirus infection status. In a later analysis, previously published TCR beta repertoires from about 640 donors were re-analyzed and high-resolution HLA genotyping was added so that TCR occurrence patterns could be studied. Rather than drawing on any new phenotypic data, the later analysis identified candidate immune exposures from TCR beta sequences and the way those sequences occurred across donors. To decide whether each TCR beta V gene segment behaved as functional or pseudogenic, an earlier analysis of approximately 620 of the donors relied on high-throughput TCR beta sequencing. Donor age, sex, ethnicity and CMV serostatus were compiled alongside the repertoire data. In a later genetic analysis, genome-wide SNP genotypes for about 55% of the roughly 670 donors were used, and that subset was treated as a discovery cohort. All discovery cohort repertoires had been generated on a single sequencing platform. HLA typing covered class I and class II loci at four-digit resolution. Typing coverage varied by locus: 629-630 donors for A, B, C, DRB1 and DQB1; about 520 for DQA1; about 600 for DPA1; some 470 for DPB1. Roughly 5 DR-DQ haplotypes were treated as single units for association and clustering because of strong linkage in the cohort. On average, around 240,000 unique TCR beta nucleotide sequences were sequenced per donor among 350 to 400 genotyped donors of the cohort, with roughly a sixth of those sequences being non-productive. The investigation overall reported the following: A further reported finding was that TCR beta sequences accurately predicted the HLA-A and HLA-B alleles for most subjects in the first cohort. Most TCR sequences were seen in very few donors, while some public TCRs were found in many individuals. A total of fewer than 200 TCR beta chains were listed by the study as associated with cytomegalovirus. At a false discovery rate of 0.05, a later analysis linked some 17,000 TCR beta sequences to specific HLA alleles. According to a later analysis, most CMV-associated TCR beta chains appeared to be HLA-restricted, and the HLA associations seemed to be driven largely by CMV exposure. HLA typing was unavailable for some donors at each locus, so association tests used only the typed subset. The 87-base-pair reads could not distinguish some IMGT-functional V segments, including TRBV6-2 and TRBV6-3, so those segments were excluded. A few of the identified cytomegalovirus-associated TCR beta chains were confirmed in vitro to be specific for cytomegalovirus antigens. In an earlier analysis of a few hundred of the donors, most TCR beta V segments were observed in productive rearrangements about 87% or about 30% of the time, broadly matching IMGT annotations. The authors suggested that the approach could potentially be generalized to other disease states and immunological phenotypes. Correlated functional status among segregating V segments might be attributable to linkage disequilibrium, but an unknown experimental factor could not be ruled out. Cytomegalovirus status was reported to be diagnosed by the classifier with high specificity and sensitivity in both the original and validation cohorts. In a later genetic analysis, fewer N-insertions in productive TCRs were reported among donors in an Asian-associated ancestry cluster than the approximately 630-donor mean. Only TCR beta chains were sequenced in this cohort, and the absence of alpha or paired-chain data limited detectable features. In a later analysis, HLA-associated TCR beta chains were found to be more clonally expanded and to have lower generation probabilities than equally common non-associated chains. A cluster of highly shared sequence variants was judged likely to represent a technical artifact of the sequencing pipeline. According to a later analysis, TCR association rates differed among HLA loci, with DRB1 alleles showing the most associated TCRs and HLA-C alleles showing the fewest. According to a later analysis, parvovirus B19, influenza, CMV and Epstein-Barr virus appeared linked to several top co-occurrence clusters. Because counts were too low, roughly 18 rarely observed V segments, including chromosome 9 orphons, were left out of the earlier analysis of 587 of the donors. When HLA alleles, especially DR and DQ, strongly co-occurred, attributing TCR associations to individual alleles was difficult. The only immune exposure information available for the cohort was CMV serostatus. Presence/absence analyses assumed roughly uniform sequencing depth across donors, an assumption that may not hold. A later genetic analysis associated a missense DCLRE1C variant with V-gene and J-gene trimming of TCR beta chains, and an independent cohort replicated the association.

The library was produced with the immunoSEQ multiplex PCR assay. For the multiplex PCR, a mixture combining 60 forward primers for TCR Vbeta segments and 13 reverse primers for TCR Jbeta segments was used. The CDR3 region of rearranged TCR beta genes was amplified from genomic DNA with a multiplex PCR assay. The Illumina HiSeq System was used to sequence the amplified TCR beta libraries as 87-base-pair reads. In the paper's pipeline: In a later analysis, tens of millions of unique TCR beta chains were counted across the 500 to 700 repertoires, and some 10 million of these chains were shared by at least two donors. Raw reads were error-corrected and collapsed into unique sequences by a nearest-neighbor algorithm in which closely related sequences were merged to remove PCR and sequencing errors. To assign V, D and J gene segments, CDR3 sequences were aligned to IMGT reference sequences. Each retained sequence needed at least a six-nucleotide match to both a V gene segment and a J gene segment. Rearrangements were classified as productive when the CDR3 lacked stop codons and remained in frame with V and J, and all other rearrangements were classified as non-productive. CDR3 was defined according to IMGT convention as the region running from the second conserved V-encoded cysteine to the conserved J-encoded phenylalanine. Sequences without an unambiguous match to a single V gene segment were excluded from the earlier analysis of several hundred of the donors. In an earlier analysis of approximately 590 of the donors, V segments were called functional above 56.7% productive rearrangements and were called segregating when the between-donor standard deviation exceeded 5%. To diagnose cytomegalovirus status from the catalog of TCR beta chain sequences, a statistical classification framework was built. A later analysis assigned V and J genes by comparing TCR nucleotide sequences with IMGT/GENE-DB human TR gene sequences. Using the TCRdist pipeline, a later analysis assigned CDR3 sequences along with most-parsimonious VDJ recombination scenarios. In a later analysis, each TCR beta chain was defined by its CDR3 amino acid sequence together with its V-gene family, and reads without a unique V-gene family were excluded. To address suspected cross-contamination and a sequencing artifact, a later analysis removed 450 to 700 highly shared, low-generation-probability nucleotide sequences. For each public chain, a later analysis derived a clonal expansion index from normalized ranks of inferred template counts within each repertoire. In a later analysis, generation probabilities were computed using a VDJ recombination model fitted to out-of-frame rearrangements, and the results were checked against IGoR. In a later analysis, TCR-TCR, TCR-HLA and TCR-CMV co-occurrence was scored with hypergeometric tests, and a repertoire-size bias correction was applied to TCR pairs. In a later analysis, false discovery rates were estimated by permuting HLA or CMV assignments 20 times. In a later analysis, co-occurring TCRs were grouped using DBSCAN, and TCRdist sequence similarity was added for clustering within HLA-allele-positive subsets. Repertoires with fewer than 30,000 or more than 120,000 public chains were left out of co-occurrence clustering, as were five repertoires with anomalous nucleotide sharing. Sourced from immuneACCESS, this table was stored by TCRdb with only in-frame sequences that have V and J called. A share of the clones is absent; for the studies checked, an unresolved V gene accounts for under half, and the remainder has no known explanation. V, J and clone size were drawn from that table, and D and trimming were deduced from the DNA. This sample has under 200,000 clones in its table, and roughly 80% of those were observed once. The top ten clonotypes cover about 2% of the sample.

Of note for this clone: Its antigen has not been determined. Base qualities were left out, and no much larger clone turns up one base away.

The cohort consisted of 666 healthy bone marrow donors. At the time of sampling, all cohort members were nominally healthy, though unrecorded immune exposures were likely present. The donor tested CMV seronegative and was one of the 352 seronegative cohort members. A peripheral blood sample was provided by each donor, and peripheral blood mononuclear cells were used for TCR beta sequencing. Genomic DNA was extracted from the blood cell samples with the Qiagen DNeasy Blood Extraction Kit. The CDR3 starts with the cysteine, ends with the phenylalanine, and has 15 residues. Only CDR3 DNA is held: 45 bases, read in frame from base 1. CDR1 and CDR2 are drawn from the germline V gene: SQVTM, ANQGSEA. Clipping removes 5 bases from V and 1 base from J, with 11 as the unmatched junction base count.

Rearrangement joined TRBV29-1 to TRBJ2-7, and 7 junction bases match TRBD1. Sequencing input: PBMCs. The clonotype originates from a male donor in good health and CMV-seronegative. Read as DNA, the sequence is TGCAGCGTTACCATAACGAACAGGGGATCCTACGAGCAGTACTTC. It translates as CSVTITNRGSYEQYF.